A selection of T cell receptor beta chains follows, all from one sample in a study of shared clonotypes between healthy human individuals. Measured with immunoSEQ multiplex PCR; TCRdb has only the in-frame clones, and not every one. This sample has some 2,400,000 clones; approximately 95% occur once, and the top ten carry about 0.13%. Sample: naive CD4+ T cells sorted from blood. Every receptor here comes from a man younger than 35 in good health. The CDR3 runs from the conserved cysteine through the conserved F or W. D genes are given only for firm matches. Rows give clone size only sometimes, using once, few, many, or a class for an expanded clone.

>.|.|TRBV18|TRBJ2-7
CASSPGPTSYEQYF
TGTGCCAGCTCACCAGGCCCGACTAGTTACGAGCAGTACTTC
>.|.|TRBV19|TRBJ2-7
CASSIPGPASEQYF
TGTGCCAGTAGTATTCCGGGGCCGGCTTCCGAGCAGTACTTC
>.|TRBD1|TRBV5-6|TRBJ2-7
CASSSLGQGAYEQYF
TGTGCCAGCTCATCCCTGGGACAGGGGGCATACGAGCAGTACTTC
>.|TRBD1|TRBV29-1|TRBJ1-1
CSVEGQDRGRTEAFF
TGCAGCGTTGAAGGGCAGGACAGGGGGCGAACTGAAGCTTTCTTT
>.|.|TRBV5-5|TRBJ2-5
CASSWARGQETQYF
TGTGCCAGCAGCTGGGCCCGGGGTCAAGAGACCCAGTACTTC
>.|.|TRBV7-2|TRBJ2-7
CASSSMGGQIYEQYF
TGTGCCAGCAGCTCCATGGGGGGGCAAATCTACGAGCAGTACTTC
>.|TRBD1|TRBV28|TRBJ2-2
CASSSGQGTGELFF
TGTGCCAGCAGTTCGGGACAGGGGACCGGGGAGCTGTTTTTT
>.|.|TRBV7-2|TRBJ2-7
CASSLAYGSYEQYF
TGTGCCAGCAGCTTAGCTTACGGTTCCTACGAGCAGTACTTC
>.|TRBD2|TRBV7-9|TRBJ2-3
CASSSAGVAVDTQYF
TGTGCCAGCAGTTCGGCGGGGGTTGCCGTCGATACGCAGTATTTT
>.|.|TRBV7-2|TRBJ1-1
CASSLVVGLEAFF
TGTGCCAGCAGCTTAGTCGTGGGGCTTGAAGCTTTCTTT
>.|TRBD2|TRBV4-1|TRBJ2-5
CASSQTGLPQETQYF
TGCGCCAGCAGCCAAACGGGACTACCGCAAGAGACCCAGTACTTC
>.|TRBD1|TRBV5-6|TRBJ2-7
CASSSRQGHYEQYF
TGTGCCAGCAGCTCAAGACAGGGCCACTACGAGCAGTACTTC
>.|TRBD2|TRBV27|TRBJ2-1
CASSLLGVAGVFVSEQFF
TGTGCCAGCAGCCTACTTGGGGTAGCGGGGGTATTTGTCAGTGAGCAGTTCTTC
>.|TRBD1|TRBV9|TRBJ2-7
CASSPGQGYYEQYF
TGTGCCAGCAGCCCCGGACAGGGTTACTACGAGCAGTACTTC
>.|.|TRBV7-3|TRBJ2-1
CASSLTEGPYNEQFF
TGTGCCAGCAGCTTAACGGAGGGCCCATACAATGAGCAGTTCTTC
>.|TRBD2|TRBV27|TRBJ2-7
CASSASGLAGPYEQYF
TGTGCCAGCAGTGCCTCGGGACTAGCGGGCCCCTACGAGCAGTACTTC
>once|TRBD1|TRBV28|TRBJ2-7
CASSQWDSYEQYF
TGTGCCAGCAGTCAATGGGACAGCTACGAGCAGTACTTC
>.|TRBD1|TRBV14|TRBJ2-2
CASSQEWDRPTGELFF
TGTGCCAGCAGCCAAGAATGGGACAGGCCCACCGGGGAGCTGTTTTTT
>.|TRBD2|TRBV5-1|TRBJ2-3
CASSSRLAGTDTQYF
TGCGCCAGCAGCTCTCGACTAGCGGGCACAGATACGCAGTATTTT
>.|TRBD1|TRBV16|TRBJ2-7
CASSRTGTYEQYF
TGTGCCAGCAGCAGGACAGGTACCTACGAGCAGTACTTC
>.|.|TRBV18|TRBJ2-7
CASHRDSYEQYF
TGTGCCAGCCACAGGGACTCCTACGAGCAGTACTTC
>once|TRBD1|TRBV5-1|TRBJ1-1
CASSLVTGLGTEAFF
TGCGCCAGCAGCTTGGTGACAGGGCTCGGCACTGAAGCTTTCTTT
>once|.|TRBV11-2|TRBJ2-7
CASSLVGLPYSYEQYF
TGTGCCAGCAGCTTAGTCGGCCTTCCTTACTCCTACGAGCAGTACTTC
>.|.|TRBV18|TRBJ2-7
CASSSTGSYEQYF
TGTGCCAGCTCATCTACAGGTTCCTACGAGCAGTACTTC